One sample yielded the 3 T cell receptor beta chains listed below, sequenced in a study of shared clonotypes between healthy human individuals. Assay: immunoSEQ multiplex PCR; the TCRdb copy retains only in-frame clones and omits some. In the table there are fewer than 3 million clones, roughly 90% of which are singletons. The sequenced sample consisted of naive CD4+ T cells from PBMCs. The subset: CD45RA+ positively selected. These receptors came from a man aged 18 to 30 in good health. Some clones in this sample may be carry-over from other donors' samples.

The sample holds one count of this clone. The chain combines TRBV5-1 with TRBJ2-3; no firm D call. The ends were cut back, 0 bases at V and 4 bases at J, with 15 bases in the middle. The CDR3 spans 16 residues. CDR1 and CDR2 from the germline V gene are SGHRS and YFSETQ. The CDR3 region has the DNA TGCGCCAGCAGCTTGGTTCCTCCCCCGGTGGCAGATACGCAGTATTTT. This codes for CASSLVPPPVADTQYF.

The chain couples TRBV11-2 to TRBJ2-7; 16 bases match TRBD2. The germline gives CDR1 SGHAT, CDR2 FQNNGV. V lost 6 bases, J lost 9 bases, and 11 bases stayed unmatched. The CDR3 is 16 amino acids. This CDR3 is CASREIGTSGRVRQYF. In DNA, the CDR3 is TGTGCCAGCAGGGAGATAGGGACTAGCGGGAGGGTACGGCAGTACTTC.

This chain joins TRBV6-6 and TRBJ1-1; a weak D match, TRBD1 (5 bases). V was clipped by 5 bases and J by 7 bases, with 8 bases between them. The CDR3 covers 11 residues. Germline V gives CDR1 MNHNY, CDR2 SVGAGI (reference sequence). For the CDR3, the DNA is TGTGCCAGCAGTCAGGGCGGTGAAGCTTTCTTT. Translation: CASSQGGEAFF.